Presented here are 2 T cell receptor beta chains from one specimen sequenced in a study of T cell repertoires in cytomegalovirus infection. TCRdb passed the reads through MiXCR, listing each CDR3 protein once. The repertoire holds around 190,000 distinct CDR3 sequences, with roughly an eighth as singletons. Sample: PBMCs. Receptor source: a human donor in good health (CMV status not recorded). Some clones in this sample may be carry-over from other donors' samples.

This clonotype was seen a few times. The rearrangement links TRBV19 to TRBJ1-1, with 8 bases matching TRBD1. J lost 4 bases, V lost 7 bases, and 5 bases had no gene match. CDR1 is LNHDA and CDR2 is SQIVND in the germline V gene (reference sequence). The CDR3 sequence is 13 residues long. The CDR3 bases are TGTGCCAGTACCTTCGACAGGGGCACTGAAGCTTTCTTT. Residues: CASTFDRGTEAFF.

This clonotype was counted only a few times. The chain carries TRBV28 and TRBJ1-5, with D tentatively TRBD1 (5 bases). The CDR3 has 13 residues. The V gene's germline CDR1 is MDHEN and CDR2 SYDVKM. V was cut by 2 bases and J by 7 bases, with 9 bases left in between. CDR3 protein: CASSLDSGQPQHF. CDR3 DNA: TGTGCCAGCAGTTTAGACAGTGGCCAGCCCCAGCATTTT.